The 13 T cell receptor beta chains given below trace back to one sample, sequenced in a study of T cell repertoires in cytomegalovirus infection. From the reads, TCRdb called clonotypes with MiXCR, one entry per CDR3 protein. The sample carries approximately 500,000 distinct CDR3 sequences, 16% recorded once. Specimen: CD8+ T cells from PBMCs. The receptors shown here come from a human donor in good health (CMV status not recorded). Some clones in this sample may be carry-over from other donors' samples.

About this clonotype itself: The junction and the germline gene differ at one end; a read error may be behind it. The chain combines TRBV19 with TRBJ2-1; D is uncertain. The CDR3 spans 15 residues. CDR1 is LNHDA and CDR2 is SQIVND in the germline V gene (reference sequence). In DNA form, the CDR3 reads TGTGCCAGTAGTATCTTTCCCAATAGCCACAATGAGCAGTTATTC. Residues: CASSIFPNSHNEQLF.

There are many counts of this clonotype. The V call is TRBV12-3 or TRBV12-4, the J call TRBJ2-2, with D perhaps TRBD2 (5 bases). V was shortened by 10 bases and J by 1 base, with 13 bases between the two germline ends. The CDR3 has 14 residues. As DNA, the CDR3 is TGTGCCACCCTCGGACTTATGAACACCGGGGAGCTGTTTTTT. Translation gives CATLGLMNTGELFF.

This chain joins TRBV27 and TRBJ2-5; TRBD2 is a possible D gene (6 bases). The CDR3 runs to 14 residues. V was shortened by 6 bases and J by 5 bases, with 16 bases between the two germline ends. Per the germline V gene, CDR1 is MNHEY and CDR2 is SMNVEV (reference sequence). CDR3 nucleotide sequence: TGTGCCAGCAGCAGAGCGGGTAGATCGGAGACCCAGTACTTC. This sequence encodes CASSRAGRSETQYF.

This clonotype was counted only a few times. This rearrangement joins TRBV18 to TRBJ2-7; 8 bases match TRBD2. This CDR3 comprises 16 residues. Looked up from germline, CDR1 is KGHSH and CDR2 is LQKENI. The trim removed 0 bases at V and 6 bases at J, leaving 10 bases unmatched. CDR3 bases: TGTGCCAGCTCACCACCAGCGGGAGTAAGGTTAGCCGAGCAGTACTTC. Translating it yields CASSPPAGVRLAEQYF.

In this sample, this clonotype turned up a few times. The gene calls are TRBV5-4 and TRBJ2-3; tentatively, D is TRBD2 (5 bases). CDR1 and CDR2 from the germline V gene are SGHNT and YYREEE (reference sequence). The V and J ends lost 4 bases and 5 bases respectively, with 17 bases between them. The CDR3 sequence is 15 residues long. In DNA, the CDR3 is TGTGCCAGCAGCCCGACCGCACTAAGCGGAGATACGCAGTATTTT. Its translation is CASSPTALSGDTQYF.

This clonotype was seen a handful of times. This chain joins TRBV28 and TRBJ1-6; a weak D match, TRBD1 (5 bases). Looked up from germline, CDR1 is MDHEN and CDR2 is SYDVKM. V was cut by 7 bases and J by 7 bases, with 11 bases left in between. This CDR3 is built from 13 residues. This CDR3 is CASNRGENSPLHF. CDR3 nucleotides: TGTGCCAGCAATCGGGGGGAGAATTCACCCCTCCACTTT.

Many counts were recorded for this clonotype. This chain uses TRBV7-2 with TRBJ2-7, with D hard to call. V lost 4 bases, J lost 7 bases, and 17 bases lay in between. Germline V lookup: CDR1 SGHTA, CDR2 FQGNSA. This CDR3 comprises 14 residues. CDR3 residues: CASSSPVQSVEQYF. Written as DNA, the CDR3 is TGTGCCAGCAGCTCGCCCGTACAGTCAGTTGAGCAGTACTTC.

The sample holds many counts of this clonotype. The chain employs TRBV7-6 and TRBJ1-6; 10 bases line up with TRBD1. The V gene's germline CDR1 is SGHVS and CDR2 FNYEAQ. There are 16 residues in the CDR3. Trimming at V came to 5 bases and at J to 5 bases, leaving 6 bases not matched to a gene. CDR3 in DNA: TGTGCCAGCAGCCGGGCGGGACAGGGGCATAATTCACCCCTCCACTTT. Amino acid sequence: CASSRAGQGHNSPLHF. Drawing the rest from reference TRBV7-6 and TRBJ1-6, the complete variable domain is GAGVSQSPRYKVTKRGQDVALRCDPISGHVSLYWYRQALGQGPEFLTYFNYEAQQDKSGLPNDRFSAERPEGSISTLTIQRTEQRDSAMYRCASSRAGQGHNSPLHFGNGTRLTVT.

CDR3 in DNA: TGTGCCAGCAGCCAAGAAACTGACAGGGGCGAGACCCAGTACTTC. It codes for CASSQETDRGETQYF. The chain couples TRBV3-1 to TRBJ2-5, with 8 positions matching TRBD1. The CDR3 is made up of 15 amino acids. V lost 0 bases, J lost 5 bases, and 5 bases stayed unmatched. Per the germline V gene, CDR1 is LGHDT and CDR2 is YNNKEL (reference sequence).

CDR3 DNA sequence: TGCAGCGTTGAAGACCTTGGACAGGGGACCGGGGAGCTGTTTTTT. Its protein is CSVEDLGQGTGELFF. V usage is TRBV29-1 and J usage is TRBJ2-2; TRBD1 agrees at 9 bases. This CDR3 has 15 residues. V was pared by 0 bases and J by 5 bases, with 4 bases of the junction left unmatched. Germline loops: CDR1 SQVTM, CDR2 ANQGSEA.

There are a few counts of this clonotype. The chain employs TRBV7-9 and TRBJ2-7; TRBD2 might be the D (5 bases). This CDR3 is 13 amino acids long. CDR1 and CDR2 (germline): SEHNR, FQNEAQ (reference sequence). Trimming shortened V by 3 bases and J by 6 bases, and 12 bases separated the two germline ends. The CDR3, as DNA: TGTGCCAGCAGCTTTGAGGGTGAAGGCGAGCAGTACTTC. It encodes CASSFEGEGEQYF.

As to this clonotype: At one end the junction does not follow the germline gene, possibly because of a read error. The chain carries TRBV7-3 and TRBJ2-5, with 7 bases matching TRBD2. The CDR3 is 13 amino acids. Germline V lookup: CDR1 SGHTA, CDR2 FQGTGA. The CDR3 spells CASSTGLGETQCF. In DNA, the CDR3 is TGTGCCAGCAGCACAGGACTAGGGGAGACTCAGTGCTTC.

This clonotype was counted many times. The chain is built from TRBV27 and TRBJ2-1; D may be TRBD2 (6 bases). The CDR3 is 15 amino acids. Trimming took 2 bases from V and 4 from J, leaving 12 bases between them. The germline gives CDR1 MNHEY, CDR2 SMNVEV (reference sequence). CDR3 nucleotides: TGTGCCAGCAGTTTAGTGGCTAGCGATTACAATGAGCAGTTCTTC. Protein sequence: CASSLVASDYNEQFF.